Below are 21 T cell receptor beta chains sequenced from a single sample in a study of T cell changes during pregnancy in multiple sclerosis. Method: immunoSEQ multiplex PCR; TCRdb's copy keeps in-frame clones and lacks some. This table has about 46,000 clones, over 85% appearing once. The source was CD8+ T cells from peripheral blood mononuclear cells, collected after pregnancy. These receptors originate from a female donor with multiple sclerosis, enrolled in a pregnancy study.

This chain uses TRBV15 with TRBJ2-1, with 9 nucleotides matching TRBD2. Germline V gives CDR1 LNHNV, CDR2 YYDKDF (reference sequence). The CDR3 runs 15 residues. Unmatched junction bases numbered 4, after V lost 3 bases and J lost 4 bases. DNA of the CDR3: TGTGCCACCAGCAGTCAAGCGGGGGGATACAATGAGCAGTTCTTC. It yields the protein CATSSQAGGYNEQFF.

The chain couples TRBV4-2 to TRBJ2-1; 9 nucleotides line up with TRBD1. The CDR3 has 17 amino acids. Germline V gives CDR1 LGHNA, CDR2 YNFKEQ. V was clipped by 0 bases and J by 2 bases; unmatched bases: 5. CDR3 protein: CASSQDGRTGAYNEQFF. In nucleotides, the CDR3 is TGTGCCAGCAGCCAAGATGGGCGGACAGGGGCCTACAATGAGCAGTTCTTC.

This clone was observed a single time. The gene calls are TRBV7-6 and TRBJ1-1, with TRBD1 as a possible D gene (6 bases). The V gene lost 5 bases and the J gene lost 4 bases, with 20 bases spanning the gap. In germline, CDR1 is SGHVS, CDR2 FNYEAQ. This CDR3 contains 16 residues. The CDR3 protein is CASSQRADRTGTEAFF. In DNA, the CDR3 is TGTGCCAGCAGCCAAAGGGCGGACAGAACAGGCACTGAAGCTTTCTTT.

The V gene is TRBV10-2, the J gene TRBJ2-7; 8 bases align to TRBD1. Germline V gene lookup returns CDR1 WSHSY and CDR2 SAAADI. The CDR3 contains 17 residues. With V trimmed by 2 bases and J by 1 base, 10 bases remained unmatched. The CDR3 DNA is TGCGCCAGCAGTGAGCCGGAGCAGGGGGCGCCGTCCTACGAGCAGTACTTC. Its protein is CASSEPEQGAPSYEQYF.

The chain carries TRBV2 and TRBJ1-3, with D maybe TRBD1 (6 bases). This CDR3 region has 17 residues. The V gene lost 6 bases and the J gene lost 0 bases, with 18 bases spanning the gap. Germline V gene sequence: CDR1 SNHLY, CDR2 FYNNEI. The CDR3 DNA follows: TGTGCCAGCAGAGCCCGGGACATAGTTTACTCTGGAAACACCATATATTTT. Its protein is CASRARDIVYSGNTIYF.

The chain employs TRBV5-4 and TRBJ2-1; the D is unclear. This CDR3 contains 15 residues. CDR1 and CDR2 (germline): SGHNT, YYREEE (reference sequence). V gave up 1 base and J gave up 0 bases, with 8 bases separating them. Written as DNA, the CDR3 is TGTGCCAGCAGCTTGTACGAGAGCTCCTACAATGAGCAGTTCTTC. Encoded protein: CASSLYESSYNEQFF.

V is TRBV11-2 and J is TRBJ2-1; 13 bases map to TRBD2. J gave up 8 bases and V 4 bases, and 8 bases lay outside the gene matches. This CDR3 is 16 amino acids long. In germline, CDR1 is SGHAT, CDR2 FQNNGV. The CDR3 region is CASSWGLAGPQDEQFF. The CDR3 nucleotides are TGTGCCAGCAGCTGGGGACTAGCGGGACCCCAGGATGAGCAGTTCTTC.

The chain couples TRBV27 to TRBJ2-6, with a weak D call TRBD2 (5 bases). Germline-derived CDR1 and CDR2 are MNHEY and SMNVEV (reference sequence). V lost 0 bases to trimming and J lost 3 bases, with 6 bases between them. The CDR3 has 15 residues. CDR3 in DNA: TGTGCCAGCAGTTTATCAGGGAGTGGGGCCAACGTCCTGACTTTC. It specifies CASSLSGSGANVLTF.

There are a few counts of this clone. This chain connects TRBV19 to TRBJ2-7, with D maybe TRBD1 (6 bases). Germline V lookup: CDR1 LNHDA, CDR2 SQIVND (reference sequence). Trimming took 3 bases from V and 2 from J, leaving 8 bases between them. There are 13 residues in the CDR3. The CDR3 DNA reads as TGTGCCAGTAGTATTCAGGGGCCCTACGAGCAGTACTTC. Amino acids: CASSIQGPYEQYF.

V is TRBV27 and J is TRBJ2-2; 10 bases fit TRBD2. The CDR3 extends over 15 amino acids. Germline CDR1 and CDR2: MNHEY and SMNVEV (reference sequence). The junction had 3 bases not matched to a gene; V was cut back by 5 bases and J by 3 bases. The CDR3 spells CASSPGLADTGELFF. CDR3 DNA sequence: TGTGCCAGCAGTCCAGGACTAGCGGACACCGGGGAGCTGTTTTTT.

This chain joins TRBV2 and TRBJ2-1; TRBD2 agrees at 8 bases. The V gene's germline CDR1 is SNHLY and CDR2 FYNNEI. CDR3 length: 16 residues. V lost 8 bases and J lost 8; bases outside the gene matches: 17. DNA of the CDR3: TGTGCCAGCTGCACCCGAGGGGAGCGGGGGACCGATGAGCAGTTCTTC. This sequence encodes CASCTRGERGTDEQFF.

The chain couples TRBV4-3 to TRBJ2-1, with 9 bases identical to TRBD2. Trimming took 0 bases from V and 7 from J; bases not matched to a gene: 7. Germline V gives CDR1 LGHNA, CDR2 YSLEER. This CDR3 comprises 16 residues. Here the CDR3 reads CASSQDWRGGQNEQFF. CDR3 coding DNA: TGCGCCAGCAGCCAAGACTGGCGGGGGGGCCAAAATGAGCAGTTCTTC.

This CDR3 is CASSPWTGSNSPLHF. The CDR3 DNA reads TGCGCCAGCAGCCCTTGGACAGGCTCCAATTCACCCCTCCACTTT. The V gene is TRBV4-3, the J gene TRBJ1-6; 7 bases agree with TRBD1. The CDR3 contains 15 residues. V trimming: 4 bases; J trimming: 7 bases; junction bases outside the gene matches: 7. Germline V gives CDR1 LGHNA, CDR2 YSLEER.

Here the CDR3 DNA reads TGTGCCAGTAGTATAAGTAGCGGGCAGGAAGCTTTCTTT. It is translated as CASSISSGQEAFF. The V and J genes are TRBV19 and TRBJ1-1; no clear D gene. CDR3 length: 13 amino acids. CDR1 is LNHDA and CDR2 is SQIVND in the germline V gene (reference sequence). Trimming cost V 2 bases and J 8 bases, with 12 bases left between them. Variable domain in full (rest from reference TRBV19 and TRBJ1-1): DGGITQSPKYLFRKEGQNVTLSCEQNLNHDAMYWYRQDPGQGLRLIYYSQIVNDFQKGDIAEGYSVSREKKESFPLTVTSAQKNPTAFYLCASSISSGQEAFFGQGTRLTVV.

This rearrangement joins TRBV6-1 to TRBJ2-1, with 7 bases aligning to TRBD1. The germline V gene encodes CDR1 MNHNS and CDR2 SASEGT. The CDR3 has 13 amino acids. Losses at the gene ends were 5 bases for V and 6 bases for J; bases not matched to a gene: 4. CDR3 DNA: TGTGCCAGCAGTTTCCCAGGGGGCAATGAGCAGTTCTTC. Translated: CASSFPGGNEQFF.

CDR3 DNA: TGTGCCAGCAGCTTTCCCGGACTAGCGGGAGCAGGGGCCAACGTCCTGACTTTC. It encodes CASSFPGLAGAGANVLTF. The V gene is TRBV7-8, the J gene TRBJ2-6, with 13 bases matching TRBD2. The germline CDR1 and CDR2 sequences are SGHVS and FQNEAQ. Unmatched junction bases numbered 6, after V lost 3 bases and J lost 4 bases. The CDR3 is made up of 18 amino acids.

DNA for the CDR3: TGTGCCAGCAGCCAAGATTTGGCAGGTATTAGCAATCAGCCCCAGCATTTT. This encodes CASSQDLAGISNQPQHF. The V call is TRBV4-2, the J call TRBJ1-5, with D unresolved. CDR3 size: 17 residues. Germline CDR1 and CDR2: LGHNA and YNFKEQ. Trimming left V 0 bases short and J 0 bases short, with 12 bases between.

The rearrangement uses TRBV13 and TRBJ1-5, with D perhaps matching TRBD1 (5 bases). Trimming took off 0 bases at V and 3 bases at J, with 9 bases between the two ends. The CDR3 spans 15 residues. In germline, CDR1 is PRHDT, CDR2 FYEKMQ (reference sequence). CDR3 DNA sequence: TGTGCCAGCAGCTTAGGGGGGGGATACAATCAGCCCCAGCATTTT. This encodes CASSLGGGYNQPQHF.

The V and J genes are TRBV11-2 and TRBJ2-5; TRBD2 agrees at 8 bases. Unmatched junction bases numbered 9, after V lost 4 bases and J lost 5 bases. Germline CDR1 SGHAT, CDR2 FQNNGV. The CDR3 loop spans 15 amino acids. CDR3 sequence: CASSSAGGAGETQYF. CDR3 in DNA: TGTGCCAGCAGCTCGGCGGGGGGCGCGGGTGAGACCCAGTACTTC.

This clone showed up just once. The chain has TRBV9 and TRBJ1-1; no reliable D call. The CDR3 loop spans 14 amino acids. Trimming pared 4 bases from V and 1 base from J, leaving 11 bases between. CDR1 is SGDLS, CDR2 YYNGEE, per germline. The CDR3 DNA reads as TGTGCCAGCAGCCCGTGGGAGGAGAACACTGAAGCTTTCTTT. Translating gives CASSPWEENTEAFF.

The CDR3 nucleotides are TGTGCCAGCAGCCCTGTTAGCGGGGGGGCCGCAGATACGCAGTATTTT. Translating it yields CASSPVSGGAADTQYF. This chain connects TRBV7-2 to TRBJ2-3; TRBD2 matches 11 bases. Germline loops: CDR1 SGHTA, CDR2 FQGNSA. There are 16 residues in the CDR3. V lost 5 bases, J lost 4 bases, and 8 bases stayed unmatched.